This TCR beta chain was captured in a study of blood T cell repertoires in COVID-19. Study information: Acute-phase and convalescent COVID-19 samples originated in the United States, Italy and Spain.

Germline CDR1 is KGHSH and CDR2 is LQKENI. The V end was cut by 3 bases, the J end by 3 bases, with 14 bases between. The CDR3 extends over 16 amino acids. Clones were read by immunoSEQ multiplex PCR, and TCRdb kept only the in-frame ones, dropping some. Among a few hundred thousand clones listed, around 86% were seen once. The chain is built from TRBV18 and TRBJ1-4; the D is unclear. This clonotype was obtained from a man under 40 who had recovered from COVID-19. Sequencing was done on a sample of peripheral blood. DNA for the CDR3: TGTGCCAGCTCACCGCGGGGTTGGGAGGCTAATGAAAAACTGTTTTTT. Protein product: CASSPRGWEANEKLFF.